Listed below are T cell receptor beta chains from one sample, sequenced in a study of glioma-infiltrating T cells after dendritic cell vaccination. TCRdb's copy holds only in-frame clones and misses some; the assay was immunoSEQ multiplex PCR. The sample contains 80,000 to 100,000 clones, approximately 81% of which appear only once. The material was blood, obtained before dendritic cell vaccination. The source is a human donor with glioblastoma. Both conserved end residues are part of each CDR3. The D gene is left open where the match is weak. Size is omitted from some rows. Given values are once, few, many or a class for expanded clones.

.	.	TRBV6-5	TRBJ1-5	CASSYGGGGNQPQHF	TGTGCCAGCAGTTACGGTGGGGGGGGGAATCAGCCCCAGCATTTT
.	TRBD1	TRBV18	TRBJ1-5	CASSTGTGDQPQHF	TGTGCCAGCTCAACCGGGACAGGGGACCAGCCCCAGCATTTT
.	.	TRBV6-5	TRBJ2-7	CASSYAYAYEQYF	TGTGCCAGCAGTTACGCATATGCGTACGAGCAGTACTTC
once	TRBD1	TRBV30	TRBJ2-7	CAWNKRDRANGEQYF	TGTGCCTGGAATAAACGGGACAGGGCGAATGGGGAGCAGTACTTC
.	.	TRBV23-1	TRBJ2-6	CASSHSHLAGSSGANVLTF	TGCGCCAGCAGTCACTCTCACCTGGCAGGTAGCTCTGGGGCCAACGTCCTGACTTTC
.	TRBD1	TRBV29-1	TRBJ1-1	CSGAQGASTEAFF	TGCAGCGGGGCACAGGGGGCTAGCACTGAAGCTTTCTTT
.	.	TRBV4-2	TRBJ2-2	CASAPGPGELFF	TGTGCCAGCGCGCCAGGTCCCGGGGAGCTGTTTTTT
.	TRBD1	TRBV23-1	TRBJ1-1	CASSQHTGGANTEAFF	TGCGCCAGCAGTCAACATACAGGGGGCGCGAACACTGAAGCTTTCTTT
few	.	TRBV19	TRBJ1-2	CASNLAGLTGYTF	TGTGCCAGTAACTTGGCGGGGTTGACTGGCTACACCTTC
.	TRBD1	TRBV7-8	TRBJ1-5	CASSSRQGDGQPQHF	TGTGCCAGCAGCTCTCGACAGGGGGACGGTCAGCCCCAGCATTTT
.	.	TRBV30	TRBJ1-1	CAWSPGSTEAFF	TGTGCCTGGAGCCCCGGGTCTACTGAAGCTTTCTTT
.	.	TRBV7-9	TRBJ1-2	CASSQADNYGYTF	TGTGCCAGCAGCCAGGCAGACAACTATGGCTACACCTTC
.	TRBD1	TRBV30	TRBJ1-4	CAGGTARTVKLFF	TGTGCCGGAGGGACAGCTAGAACGGTGAAACTGTTTTTT